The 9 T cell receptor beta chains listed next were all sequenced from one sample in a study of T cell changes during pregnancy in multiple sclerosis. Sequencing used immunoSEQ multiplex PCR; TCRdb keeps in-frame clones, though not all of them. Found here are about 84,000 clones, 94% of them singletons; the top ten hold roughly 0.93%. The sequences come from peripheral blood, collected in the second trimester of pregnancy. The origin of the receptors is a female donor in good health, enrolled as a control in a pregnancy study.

CDR3 bases: TGTGCCAGCCGGTCAGGGTCTGCGGAGACCCAGTACTTC. Its translation is CASRSGSAETQYF. This chain joins TRBV6-1 and TRBJ2-5; TRBD1 might be the D (5 bases). This CDR3 region has 13 residues. V lost 8 bases and J lost 5, with 15 bases in between. The V gene's germline CDR1 is MNHNS and CDR2 SASEGT.

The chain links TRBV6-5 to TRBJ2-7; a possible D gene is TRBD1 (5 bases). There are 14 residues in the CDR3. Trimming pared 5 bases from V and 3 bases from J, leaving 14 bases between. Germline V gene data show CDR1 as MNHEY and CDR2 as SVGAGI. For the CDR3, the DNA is TGTGCCAGCAGTGGGGCAGGGAAGGTCTACGAGCAGTACTTC. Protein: CASSGAGKVYEQYF.

The CDR3 here is CASSTQSWTSRYEQYF. DNA of the CDR3: TGTGCCAGCAGCACACAGAGCTGGACTAGCCGCTACGAGCAGTACTTC. This sequence joins TRBV5-4 and TRBJ2-7; 8 bases line up with TRBD2. The trim removed 4 bases at V and 3 bases at J, leaving 12 bases unmatched. The length of the CDR3 is 16 residues. The germline V gene encodes CDR1 SGHNT and CDR2 YYREEE (reference sequence).

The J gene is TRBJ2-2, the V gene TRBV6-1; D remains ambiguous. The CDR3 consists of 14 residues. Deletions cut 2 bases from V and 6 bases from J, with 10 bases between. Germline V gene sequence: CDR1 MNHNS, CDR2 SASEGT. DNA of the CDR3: TGTGCCAGCAGTGAACCCCCAGGCCCCGGGGAGCTGTTTTTT. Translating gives CASSEPPGPGELFF.

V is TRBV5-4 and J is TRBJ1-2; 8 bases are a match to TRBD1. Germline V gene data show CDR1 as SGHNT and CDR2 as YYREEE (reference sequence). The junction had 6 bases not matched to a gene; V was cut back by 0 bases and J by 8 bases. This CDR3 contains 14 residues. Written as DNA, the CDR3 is TGTGCCAGCAGCTTGGCAGGACAGGGCTTGGGCTACACCTTC. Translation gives CASSLAGQGLGYTF.

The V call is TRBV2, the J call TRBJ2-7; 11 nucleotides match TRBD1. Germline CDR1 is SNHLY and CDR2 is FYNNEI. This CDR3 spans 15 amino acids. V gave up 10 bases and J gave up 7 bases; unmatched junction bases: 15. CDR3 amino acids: CATILRDRGIGEQYF. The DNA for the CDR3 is TGTGCCACCATCCTCCGGGACAGGGGGATTGGAGAGCAGTACTTC. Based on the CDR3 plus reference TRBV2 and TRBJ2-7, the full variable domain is EPEVTQTPSHQVTQMGQEVILRCVPISNHLYFYWYRQILGQKVEFLVSFYNNEISEKSEIFDDQFSVERPDGSNFTLKIRSTKLEDSAMYFCATILRDRGIGEQYFGPGTRLTVT.

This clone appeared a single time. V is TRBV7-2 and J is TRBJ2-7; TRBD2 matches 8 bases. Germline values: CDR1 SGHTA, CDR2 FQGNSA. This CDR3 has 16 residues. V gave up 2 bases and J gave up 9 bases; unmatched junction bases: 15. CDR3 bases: TGTGCCAGCAGCTTATCCGCGACTAGCGAGAGCGTTAGGCAGTACTTC. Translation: CASSLSATSESVRQYF.

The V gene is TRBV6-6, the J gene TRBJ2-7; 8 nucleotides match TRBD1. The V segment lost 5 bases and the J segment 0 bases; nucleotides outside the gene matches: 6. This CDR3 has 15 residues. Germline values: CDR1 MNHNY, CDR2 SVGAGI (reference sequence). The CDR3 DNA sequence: TGTGCCAGCAGTGTGGACAGGGCGAACTCCTACGAGCAGTACTTC. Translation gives CASSVDRANSYEQYF.

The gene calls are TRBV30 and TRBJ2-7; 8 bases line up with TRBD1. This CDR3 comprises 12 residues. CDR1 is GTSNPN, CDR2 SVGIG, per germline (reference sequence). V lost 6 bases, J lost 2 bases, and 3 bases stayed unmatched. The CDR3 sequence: CACGQGTYEQYF. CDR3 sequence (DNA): TGTGCCTGTGGACAGGGCACCTACGAGCAGTACTTC.